The clone carrying this T cell receptor (beta chain) is a singleton in its sample. Its antigen is undetermined. Produced via immunoSEQ multiplex PCR; TCRdb's table is partial and in-frame only. The sample lists 150,000 or so clones, roughly nine tenths occurring once. The data belong to a study of T cell responses to AZD1222 COVID-19 vaccine. Study-wide results and caveats: Of spike-specific TCRs, nearly half reportedly target regions left unmutated in variants. Mapped onto spike, vaccine-associated CD4 TCRs spanned it and were dominant at 160-218 and 743-854.

Germline V gene lookup returns CDR1 MNHEY and CDR2 SVGAGI. There are 15 residues in the CDR3. The V end lost 8 bases, the J end lost 6 bases, and 19 bases lay between the germline ends. Material: peripheral blood, obtained on day 0 of AZD1222 vaccination. The sequence derives from an adult in good health. The gene calls are TRBV6-5 and TRBJ2-2, with a tentative D call TRBD2 (7 bases). CDR3 sequence (DNA): TGTGCCAGCCACCCCTGGGGGGGGGCCCCCGGGGAGCTGTTTTTT. This codes for CASHPWGGAPGELFF.